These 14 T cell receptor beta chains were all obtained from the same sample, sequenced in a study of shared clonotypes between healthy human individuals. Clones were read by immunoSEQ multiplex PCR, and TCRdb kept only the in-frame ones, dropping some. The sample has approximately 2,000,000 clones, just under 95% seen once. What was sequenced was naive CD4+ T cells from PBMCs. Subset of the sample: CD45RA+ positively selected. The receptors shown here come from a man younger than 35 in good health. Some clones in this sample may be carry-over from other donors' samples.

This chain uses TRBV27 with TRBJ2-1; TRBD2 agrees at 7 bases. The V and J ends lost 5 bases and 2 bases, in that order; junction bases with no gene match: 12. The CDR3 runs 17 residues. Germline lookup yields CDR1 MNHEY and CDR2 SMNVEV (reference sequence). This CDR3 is CASSPYLADPTYNEQFF. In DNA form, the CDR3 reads TGTGCCAGCAGTCCGTACCTAGCGGATCCCACCTACAATGAGCAGTTCTTC.

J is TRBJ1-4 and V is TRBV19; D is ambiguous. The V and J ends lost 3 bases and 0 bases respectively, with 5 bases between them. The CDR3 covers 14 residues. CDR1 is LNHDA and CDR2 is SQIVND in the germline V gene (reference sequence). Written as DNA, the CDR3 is TGTGCCAGTAGTATGGACGCAACTAATGAAAAACTGTTTTTT. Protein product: CASSMDATNEKLFF. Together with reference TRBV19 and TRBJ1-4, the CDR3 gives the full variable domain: DGGITQSPKYLFRKEGQNVTLSCEQNLNHDAMYWYRQDPGQGLRLIYYSQIVNDFQKGDIAEGYSVSREKKESFPLTVTSAQKNPTAFYLCASSMDATNEKLFFGSGTQLSVL.

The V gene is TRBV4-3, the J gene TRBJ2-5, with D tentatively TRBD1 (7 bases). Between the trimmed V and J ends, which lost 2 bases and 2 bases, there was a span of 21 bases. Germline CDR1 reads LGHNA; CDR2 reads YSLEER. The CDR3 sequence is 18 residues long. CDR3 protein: CASSQFSSAGTEQETQYF. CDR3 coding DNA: TGCGCCAGCAGCCAATTCTCTTCCGCGGGGACAGAGCAAGAGACCCAGTACTTC.

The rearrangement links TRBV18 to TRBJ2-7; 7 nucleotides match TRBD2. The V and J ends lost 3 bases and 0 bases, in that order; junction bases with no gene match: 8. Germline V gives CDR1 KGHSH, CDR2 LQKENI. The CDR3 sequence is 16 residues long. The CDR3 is CASSPMGLLSSYEQYF. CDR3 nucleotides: TGTGCCAGCTCACCGATGGGACTACTTAGCTCCTACGAGCAGTACTTC.

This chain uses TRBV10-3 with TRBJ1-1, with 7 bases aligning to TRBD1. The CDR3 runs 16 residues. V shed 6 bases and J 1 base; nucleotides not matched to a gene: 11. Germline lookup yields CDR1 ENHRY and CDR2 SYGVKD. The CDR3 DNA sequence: TGTGCCATCAGCTTCCAGAGGGGGCGCGCGAACACTGAAGCTTTCTTT. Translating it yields CAISFQRGRANTEAFF.

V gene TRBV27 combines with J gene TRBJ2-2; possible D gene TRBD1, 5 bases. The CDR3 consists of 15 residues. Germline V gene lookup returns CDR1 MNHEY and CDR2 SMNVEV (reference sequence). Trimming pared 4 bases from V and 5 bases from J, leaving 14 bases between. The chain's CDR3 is CASSWIGVETGELFF. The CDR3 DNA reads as TGTGCCAGCAGTTGGATAGGGGTTGAGACCGGGGAGCTGTTTTTT.

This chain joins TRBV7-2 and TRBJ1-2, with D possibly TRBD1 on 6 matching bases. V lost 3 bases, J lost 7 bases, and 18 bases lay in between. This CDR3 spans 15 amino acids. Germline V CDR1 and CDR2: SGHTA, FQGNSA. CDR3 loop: CASSFSSNLGGGYTF. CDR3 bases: TGTGCCAGCAGCTTTTCATCGAATTTAGGGGGTGGCTACACCTTC.

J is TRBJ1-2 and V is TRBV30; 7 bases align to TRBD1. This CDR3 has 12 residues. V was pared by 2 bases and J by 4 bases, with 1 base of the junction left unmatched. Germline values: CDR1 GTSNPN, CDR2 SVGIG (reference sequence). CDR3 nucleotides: TGTGCCTGGAGTTGGGACAGCTATGGCTACACCTTC. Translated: CAWSWDSYGYTF.

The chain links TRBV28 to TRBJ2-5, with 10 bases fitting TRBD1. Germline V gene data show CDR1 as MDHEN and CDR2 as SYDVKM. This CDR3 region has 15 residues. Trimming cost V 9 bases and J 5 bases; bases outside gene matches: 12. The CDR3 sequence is CASHTPGQGSETQYF. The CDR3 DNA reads TGTGCCAGTCACACCCCGGGACAGGGGTCGGAGACCCAGTACTTC.

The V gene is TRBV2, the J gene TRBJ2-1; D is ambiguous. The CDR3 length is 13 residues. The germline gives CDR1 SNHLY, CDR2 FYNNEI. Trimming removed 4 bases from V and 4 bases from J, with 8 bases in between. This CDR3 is CASSVSVYNEQFF. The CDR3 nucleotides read TGTGCCAGCAGTGTTTCGGTTTACAATGAGCAGTTCTTC.

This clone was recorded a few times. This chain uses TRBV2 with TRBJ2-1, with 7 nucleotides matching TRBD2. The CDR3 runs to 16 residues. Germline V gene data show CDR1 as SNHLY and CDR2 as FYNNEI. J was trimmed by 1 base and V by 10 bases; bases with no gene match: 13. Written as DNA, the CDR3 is TGTGCCATCGCCACCCCAGCGGGACCTTCCTACAATGAGCAGTTCTTC. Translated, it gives CAIATPAGPSYNEQFF. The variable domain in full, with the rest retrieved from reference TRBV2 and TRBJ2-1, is EPEVTQTPSHQVTQMGQEVILRCVPISNHLYFYWYRQILGQKVEFLVSFYNNEISEKSEIFDDQFSVERPDGSNFTLKIRSTKLEDSAMYFCAIATPAGPSYNEQFFGPGTRLTVL.

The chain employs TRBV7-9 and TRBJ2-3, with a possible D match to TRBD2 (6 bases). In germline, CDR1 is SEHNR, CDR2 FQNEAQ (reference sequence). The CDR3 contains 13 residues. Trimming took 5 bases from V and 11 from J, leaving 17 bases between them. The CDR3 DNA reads TGTGCCAGCAGCCGGGATGGACCGGGGGAGCAGTATTTT. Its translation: CASSRDGPGEQYF.

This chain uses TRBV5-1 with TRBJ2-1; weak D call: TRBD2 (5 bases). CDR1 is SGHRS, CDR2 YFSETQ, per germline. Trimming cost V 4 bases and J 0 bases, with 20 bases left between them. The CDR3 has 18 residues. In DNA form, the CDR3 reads TGCGCCAGCAGCCCGGGGTTTTGGACCGCTAGCTCCTACAATGAGCAGTTCTTC. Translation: CASSPGFWTASSYNEQFF.

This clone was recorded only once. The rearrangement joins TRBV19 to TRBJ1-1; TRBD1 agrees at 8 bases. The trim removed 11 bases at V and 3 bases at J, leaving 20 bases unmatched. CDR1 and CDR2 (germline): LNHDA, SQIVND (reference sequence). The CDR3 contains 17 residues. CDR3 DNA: TGTGCCTCCAGGGGAAACCAGGGGGCCACAGCGGACACTGAAGCTTTCTTT. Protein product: CASRGNQGATADTEAFF.